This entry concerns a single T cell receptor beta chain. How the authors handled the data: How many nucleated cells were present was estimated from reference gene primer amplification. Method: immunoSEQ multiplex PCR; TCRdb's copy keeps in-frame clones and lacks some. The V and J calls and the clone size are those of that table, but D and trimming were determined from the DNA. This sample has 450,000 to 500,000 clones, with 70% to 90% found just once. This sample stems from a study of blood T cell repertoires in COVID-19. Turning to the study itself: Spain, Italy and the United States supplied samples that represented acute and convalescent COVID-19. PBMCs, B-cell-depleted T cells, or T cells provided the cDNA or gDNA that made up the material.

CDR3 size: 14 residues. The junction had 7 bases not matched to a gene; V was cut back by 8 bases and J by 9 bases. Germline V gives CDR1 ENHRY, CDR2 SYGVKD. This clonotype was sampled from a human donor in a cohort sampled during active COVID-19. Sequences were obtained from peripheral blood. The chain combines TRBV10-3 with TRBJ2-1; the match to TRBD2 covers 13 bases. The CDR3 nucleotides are TGTGCCATCGGCGGGACTAGCGGGAATAGTGAGCAGTTCTTC. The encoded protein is CAIGGTSGNSEQFF.